This T cell receptor beta chain was identified during a study of long-term antiretroviral therapy in people with HIV. This CDR3 is built from 14 residues. Trimming took off 6 bases at V and 9 bases at J, with 15 bases between the two ends. Germline V gene sequence: CDR1 SNHLY, CDR2 FYNNEI. They ran version v3.0 of the immunoSEQ assay at survey level. Using immunoSEQ multiplex PCR, the repertoire was profiled, and TCRdb retains in-frame clones only, with some absent. This table has about 25,000 clones, 65% to 90% appearing once. The study's findings and limits: From about 2003 to 2018, blood was obtained, possibly while participants received older ART regimens.

This clone was observed a few times. Its antigen remains unknown. This TCR was recovered from a man aged 50 or older with HIV. The sequences come from unsorted PBMCs, collected 1.2 years after starting antiretroviral therapy. The V and J genes are TRBV2 and TRBJ1-6; D is ambiguous. The DNA of the CDR3 is TGTGCCAGCAGGGGTATCGATTTCGGTTCACCCCTCCACTTT. Its translation is CASRGIDFGSPLHF.